Listed below are T cell receptor beta chains from one sample, sequenced in a study of cytomegalovirus exposure and HLA in healthy donors. Only in-frame clones appear in the TCRdb table, and some are missing; sequencing was by immunoSEQ multiplex PCR. The sample has some 150,000 clones; approximately 80% are singletons. The sequenced sample was PBMCs. The receptors were gathered from a woman aged 18-29 years in good health and CMV-seronegative. Each CDR3 is given with its conserved first and last residue. A D gene is named only where the DNA matches it firmly. The size of a clone is reported for some rows only, either as once, few or many, or as a class for expanded clones.

-,TRBD1,TRBV7-9,TRBJ1-2,TGTGCCAGCAGCTTAGGACAGGGGGCGGGTGGCTACACCTTC,CASSLGQGAGGYTF
-,TRBD2,TRBV19,TRBJ2-7,TGTGCCAGTAGTATAGCTGGAGCGGGGACGTGGGAGCAGTACTTC,CASSIAGAGTWEQYF
-,TRBD2,TRBV5-1,TRBJ2-5,TGCGCCAGCAGCCGGGGGGGGTCAGAGACCCAGTACTTC,CASSRGGSETQYF
-,TRBD2,TRBV7-8,TRBJ2-3,TGTGCCAGCAGCTTAGCAGGAGCGGGGGGGGGAGATACGCAGTATTTT,CASSLAGAGGGDTQYF
few,-,TRBV11-2,TRBJ1-1,TGTGCCAGCAGACCGGAGACAGCTGAAGCTTTCTTT,CASRPETAEAFF
-,-,TRBV27,TRBJ1-5,TGTGCCAGCGCAGGGATAGGGAATCAGCCCCAGCATTTT,CASAGIGNQPQHF
-,-,TRBV6-5,TRBJ1-2,TGTGCCAGCAGTCCCGACCGGAGGGGCTACACCTTC,CASSPDRRGYTF
-,-,TRBV19,TRBJ2-2,TGTGCCAGTAATTCCCCAGGATCCCCGAACACCGGGGAGCTGTTTTTT,CASNSPGSPNTGELFF
few,-,TRBV7-6,TRBJ2-3,TGTGCCAGCAGCTTATCCGGCGGTATGAGCACAGATACGCAGTATTTT,CASSLSGGMSTDTQYF
-,-,TRBV30,TRBJ1-4,TGTGCCTGGAGCCCCCACAGTACTAATGAAAAACTGTTTTTT,CAWSPHSTNEKLFF
-,-,TRBV11-2,TRBJ2-7,TGTGCCAGCAGCTTAGAAACCCACAGGGTGGTTCCCTACGAGCAGTACTTC,CASSLETHRVVPYEQYF
-,-,TRBV19,TRBJ1-1,TGTGCCAGTAGTATGGGAGGGGGGGGAGTAAGAAACACTGAAGCTTTCTTT,CASSMGGGGVRNTEAFF
-,-,TRBV6-1,TRBJ2-7,TGTGCCAGCAGGGGAAGCACAGGGACCTACGAGCAGTACTTC,CASRGSTGTYEQYF
few,TRBD2,TRBV6-4,TRBJ2-3,TGTGCCAGCAGTGACATTATAGCGGGTGACACAGATACGCAGTATTTT,CASSDIIAGDTDTQYF
-,TRBD1,TRBV5-1,TRBJ1-1,TGCGCCAGCAGCTTGAAGACAGGGTCTCGGAACACTGAAGCTTTCTTT,CASSLKTGSRNTEAFF
-,TRBD1,TRBV11-2,TRBJ2-7,TGTGCCAGCAGCCATTCCCAGGGGGACTACGAGCAGTACTTC,CASSHSQGDYEQYF
-,-,TRBV28,TRBJ1-2,TGTGCCAGCAGTTTATTGGGGGGGGGCTACACCTTC,CASSLLGGGYTF
-,-,TRBV6-1,TRBJ1-2,TGTGCCAGCAGTACGATTGGACAGGGCTACACCTTC,CASSTIGQGYTF
-,TRBD1,TRBV25-1,TRBJ2-3,TGTGCCAGCAGTCACCGTTCAGGGGGCGCGGATACGCAGTATTTT,CASSHRSGGADTQYF
-,TRBD1,TRBV6-5,TRBJ2-3,TGTGCCAGCAGTATACAGGGGAGCACAGATACGCAGTATTTT,CASSIQGSTDTQYF
-,TRBD2,TRBV2,TRBJ2-2,TGTGCCAGCAGGAGCCGTTTAGCGGGGACGAACACCGGGGAGCTGTTTTTT,CASRSRLAGTNTGELFF
-,-,TRBV30,TRBJ2-2,TGTGCCTGGAGTCTTACCGGGGAGCTGTTTTTT,CAWSLTGELFF
-,-,TRBV11-2,TRBJ1-2,TGTGCCAGCAGCTTTACAGCTCCTAACTATGGCTACACCTTC,CASSFTAPNYGYTF
-,-,TRBV30,TRBJ1-2,TGTGCCTGGAGTTCCAGATCGAGGTCACCGGGCTACACCTTC,CAWSSRSRSPGYTF
-,-,TRBV11-2,TRBJ1-1,TGTGCCAGCAGCGTCTACAGGGACAACACTGAAGCTTTCTTT,CASSVYRDNTEAFF
-,TRBD1,TRBV5-6,TRBJ2-7,TGTGCCAGCAGCTTTGGACAGGGGCTCATCTACGAGCAGTACTTC,CASSFGQGLIYEQYF
-,-,TRBV27,TRBJ2-3,TGTGCCAGCAGTTATTTCCGAACTTCAGATACGCAGTATTTT,CASSYFRTSDTQYF
-,-,TRBV19,TRBJ1-5,TGTGCCAGTAGTATAACTGCGGCCAGATCGCGGGTTGGGCCCCAGCATTTT,CASSITAARSRVGPQHF
-,-,TRBV9,TRBJ1-2,TGTGCCAGCAGCGCTGCGACAGGTAGTCACTATGGCTACACCTTC,CASSAATGSHYGYTF
-,TRBD1,TRBV28,TRBJ1-1,TGTGCCAGCACCCCCGACAGGGATATTGAAGCTTTCTTT,CASTPDRDIEAFF
few,TRBD2,TRBV2,TRBJ2-2,TGTGCCAGCAGTGCCACCACATATAGCGGGGGAACCGGGGAGCTGTTTTTT,CASSATTYSGGTGELFF
few,-,TRBV5-1,TRBJ2-7,TGCGCCAGCAGCTTGCGGTCAGGCCGCGAGCAGTACTTC,CASSLRSGREQYF
-,TRBD2,TRBV5-4,TRBJ2-2,TGTGCCAGCAGCTTCCTAGCGGGGGGGAACACCGGGGAGCTGTTTTTT,CASSFLAGGNTGELFF
-,TRBD2,TRBV11-2,TRBJ2-7,TGTGCCAGCAGCCCGGGGGGTATAGCGGGGGGCTACGAGCAGTACTTC,CASSPGGIAGGYEQYF
-,TRBD2,TRBV30,TRBJ2-5,TGTGCCTGCACCCGAGGCGGGGGGGCCCCCAGGGAGACCCAGTACTTC,CACTRGGGAPRETQYF
-,-,TRBV21-1,TRBJ2-7,TGTGCCAGCAGCTACCGGGACAGGGGTAACTACGAGCAGTACTTC,CASSYRDRGNYEQYF
-,-,TRBV19,TRBJ1-2,TGTGCCAGTAGTATAGATCCCCTGGACAAAGGCTACACCTTC,CASSIDPLDKGYTF
-,-,TRBV2,TRBJ1-4,TGTGCCAGCATGACACACCCGGGGGCTAATGAAAAACTGTTTTTT,CASMTHPGANEKLFF
once,-,TRBV28,TRBJ1-1,TGTGCCAGCAGTGAGAGTCGGAACACTGAAGCTTTCTTT,CASSESRNTEAFF
once,-,TRBV30,TRBJ2-4,TGTGCCTGGAGTGTCGGGGGACCGAACATTCAGTACTTC,CAWSVGGPNIQYF
-,TRBD1,TRBV5-6,TRBJ1-4,TGTGCCAGCAGACGGGACAGGGAGATATCCACTAATGAAAAACTGTTTTTT,CASRRDREISTNEKLFF
-,TRBD1,TRBV5-1,TRBJ1-1,TGCGCCAGCAGATACCGCGGGACAGAGAACACTGAAGCTTTCTTT,CASRYRGTENTEAFF
-,TRBD2,TRBV6-1,TRBJ2-1,TGTGCCAGCAGTGGGGTAGCGGGGGGCTACAATGAGCAGTTCTTC,CASSGVAGGYNEQFF
-,-,TRBV19,TRBJ1-2,TGTGCCAGTAGTATCGGGGACATGGGGGTCTATGGCTACACCTTC,CASSIGDMGVYGYTF